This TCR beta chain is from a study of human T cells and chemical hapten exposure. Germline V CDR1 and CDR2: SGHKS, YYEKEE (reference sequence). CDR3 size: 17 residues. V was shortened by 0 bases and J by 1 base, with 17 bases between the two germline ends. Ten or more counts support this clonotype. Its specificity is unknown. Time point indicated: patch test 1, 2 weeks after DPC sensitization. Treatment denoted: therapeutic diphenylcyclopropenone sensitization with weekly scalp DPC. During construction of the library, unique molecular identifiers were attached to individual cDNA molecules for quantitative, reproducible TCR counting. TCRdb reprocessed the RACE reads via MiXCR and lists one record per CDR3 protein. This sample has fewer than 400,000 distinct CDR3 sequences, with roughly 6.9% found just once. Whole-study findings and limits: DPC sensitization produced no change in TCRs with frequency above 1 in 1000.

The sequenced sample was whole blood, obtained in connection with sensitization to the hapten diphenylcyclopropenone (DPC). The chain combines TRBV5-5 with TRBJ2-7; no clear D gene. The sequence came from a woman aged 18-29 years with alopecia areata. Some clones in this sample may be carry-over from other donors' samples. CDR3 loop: CASSLASFGVSSYEQYF. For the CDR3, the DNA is TGTGCCAGCAGCTTGGCCTCCTTCGGAGTTTCGTCCTACGAGCAGTACTTC.